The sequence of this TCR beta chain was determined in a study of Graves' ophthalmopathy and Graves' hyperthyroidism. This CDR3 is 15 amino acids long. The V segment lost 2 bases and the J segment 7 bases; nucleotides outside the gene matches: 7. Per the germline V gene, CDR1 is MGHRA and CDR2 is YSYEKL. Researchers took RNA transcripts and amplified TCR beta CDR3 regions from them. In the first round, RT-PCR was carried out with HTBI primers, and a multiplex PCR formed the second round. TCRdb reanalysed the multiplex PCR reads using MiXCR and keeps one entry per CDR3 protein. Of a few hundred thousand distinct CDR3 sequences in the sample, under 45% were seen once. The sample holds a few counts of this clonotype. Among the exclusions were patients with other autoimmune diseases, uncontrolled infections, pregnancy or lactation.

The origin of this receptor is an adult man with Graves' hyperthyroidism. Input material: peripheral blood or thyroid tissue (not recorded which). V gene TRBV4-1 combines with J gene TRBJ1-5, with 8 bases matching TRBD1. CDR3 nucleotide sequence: TGCGCCAGCAGCCAACAGGGGGCAAGAGCCCAGCCCCAGCATTTT. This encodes CASSQQGARAQPQHF.